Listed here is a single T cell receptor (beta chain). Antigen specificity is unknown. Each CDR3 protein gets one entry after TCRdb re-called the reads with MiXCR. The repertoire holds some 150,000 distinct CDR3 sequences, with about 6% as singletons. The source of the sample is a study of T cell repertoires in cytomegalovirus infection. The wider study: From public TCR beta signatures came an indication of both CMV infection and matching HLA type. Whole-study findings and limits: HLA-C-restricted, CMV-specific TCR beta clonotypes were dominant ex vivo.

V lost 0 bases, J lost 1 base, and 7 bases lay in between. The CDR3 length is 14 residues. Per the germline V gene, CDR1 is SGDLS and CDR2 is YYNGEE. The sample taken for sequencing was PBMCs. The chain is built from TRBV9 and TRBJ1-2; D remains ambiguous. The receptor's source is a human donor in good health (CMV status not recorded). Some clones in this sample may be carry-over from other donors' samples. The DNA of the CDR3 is TGTGCCAGCAGCGTAGATGGGAGTAACTATGGCTACACCTTC. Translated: CASSVDGSNYGYTF.